The source of this T cell receptor beta chain is a study of post-analysis software for immune sequencing data. This clonotype was recorded a few times. No antigen is known for it. The CDR3 length is 12 residues. Per the germline V gene, CDR1 is MNHNY and CDR2 is SVGAGI (reference sequence). Study results and limitations: Five TRBV segments (TRBV5-6, TRBV5-1 and TRBV20-1 among them) occurred more frequently in patients than in controls.

cDNA libraries of TCR beta carried unique molecular identifiers. TCRdb fed the PCR reads into MiXCR, producing one record per CDR3 protein. The sample lists 450,000 to 650,000 distinct CDR3 sequences, around 44% seen once, with under 2% in the top ten. Sequenced: blood. The sequence came from a girl aged 10-17 years with multiple sclerosis. This chain connects TRBV6-6 to TRBJ1-1, with TRBD1 matching 7 bases. CDR3 DNA sequence: TGTGCATGGGGAGCAGGGGGCACTGAAGCTTTCTTT. Translating it yields CAWGAGGTEAFF.